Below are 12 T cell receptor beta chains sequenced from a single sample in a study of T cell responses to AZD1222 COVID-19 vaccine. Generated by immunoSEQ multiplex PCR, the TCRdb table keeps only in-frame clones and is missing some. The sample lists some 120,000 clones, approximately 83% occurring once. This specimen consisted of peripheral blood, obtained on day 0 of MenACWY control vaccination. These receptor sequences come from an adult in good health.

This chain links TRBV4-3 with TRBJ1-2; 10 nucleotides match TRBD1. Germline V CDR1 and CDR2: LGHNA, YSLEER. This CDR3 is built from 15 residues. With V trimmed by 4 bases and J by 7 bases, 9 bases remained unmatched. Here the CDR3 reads CASSPVGQGEVGYTF. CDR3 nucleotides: TGCGCCAGCAGCCCTGTCGGACAGGGGGAAGTTGGCTACACCTTC.

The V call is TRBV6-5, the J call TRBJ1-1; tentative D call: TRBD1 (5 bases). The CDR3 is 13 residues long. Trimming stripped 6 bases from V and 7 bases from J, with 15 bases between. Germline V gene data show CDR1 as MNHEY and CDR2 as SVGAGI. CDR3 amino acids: CASSPPGILEAFF. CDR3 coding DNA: TGTGCCAGCAGCCCCCCAGGGATCCTTGAAGCTTTCTTT.

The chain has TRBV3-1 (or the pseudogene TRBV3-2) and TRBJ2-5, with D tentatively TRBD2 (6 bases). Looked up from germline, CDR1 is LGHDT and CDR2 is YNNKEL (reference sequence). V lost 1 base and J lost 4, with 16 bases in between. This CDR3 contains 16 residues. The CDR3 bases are TGTGCCAGCAGCCAAGTCAGGGTGGGGGGAATAGAGACCCAGTACTTC. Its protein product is CASSQVRVGGIETQYF.

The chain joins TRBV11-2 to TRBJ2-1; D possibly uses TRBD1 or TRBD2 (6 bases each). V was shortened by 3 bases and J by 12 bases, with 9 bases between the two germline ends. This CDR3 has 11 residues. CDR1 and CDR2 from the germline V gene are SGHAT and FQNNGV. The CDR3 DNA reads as TGTGCCAGCAGCTTTGGGGGGCGGCAGTTCTTC. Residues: CASSFGGRQFF.

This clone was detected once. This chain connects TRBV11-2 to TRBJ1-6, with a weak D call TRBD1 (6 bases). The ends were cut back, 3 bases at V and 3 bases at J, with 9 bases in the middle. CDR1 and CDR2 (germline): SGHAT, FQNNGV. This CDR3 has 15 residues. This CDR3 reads CASSFTGRYNSPLHF. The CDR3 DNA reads TGTGCCAGCAGCTTCACAGGGCGCTATAATTCACCCCTCCACTTT.

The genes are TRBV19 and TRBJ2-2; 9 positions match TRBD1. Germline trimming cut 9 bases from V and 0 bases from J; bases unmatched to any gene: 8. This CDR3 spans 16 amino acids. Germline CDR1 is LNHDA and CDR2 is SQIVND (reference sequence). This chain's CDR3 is CASRPGQGSNTGELFF. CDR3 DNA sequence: TGTGCCAGCCGCCCGGGACAGGGATCGAACACCGGGGAGCTGTTTTTT.

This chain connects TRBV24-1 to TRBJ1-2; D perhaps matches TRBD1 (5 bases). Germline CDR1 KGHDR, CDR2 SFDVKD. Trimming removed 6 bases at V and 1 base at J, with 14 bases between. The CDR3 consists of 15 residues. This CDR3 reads CATSSGTLGNYGYTF. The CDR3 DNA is TGTGCCACCAGTTCCGGGACGTTGGGTAACTATGGCTACACCTTC.

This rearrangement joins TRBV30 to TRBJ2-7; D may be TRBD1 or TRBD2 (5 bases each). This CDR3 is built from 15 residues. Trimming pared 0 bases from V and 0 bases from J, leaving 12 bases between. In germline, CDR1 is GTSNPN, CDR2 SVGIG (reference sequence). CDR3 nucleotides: TGTGCCTGGAGTGTACTAGGGGCGAGCTCCTACGAGCAGTACTTC. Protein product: CAWSVLGASSYEQYF.

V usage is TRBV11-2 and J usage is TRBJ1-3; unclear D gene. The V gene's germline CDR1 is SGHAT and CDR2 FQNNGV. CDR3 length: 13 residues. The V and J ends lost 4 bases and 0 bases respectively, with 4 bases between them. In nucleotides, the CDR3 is TGTGCCAGCAGCTACCCCTCTGGAAACACCATATATTTT. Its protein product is CASSYPSGNTIYF. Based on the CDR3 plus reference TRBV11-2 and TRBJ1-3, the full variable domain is EAGVAQSPRYKIIEKRQSVAFWCNPISGHATLYWYQQILGQGPKLLIQFQNNGVVDDSQLPKDRFSAERLKGVDSTLKIQPAKLEDSAVYLCASSYPSGNTIYFGEGSWLTVV.

CDR3 region: CASSGGNDEQFF. CDR3 nucleotide sequence: TGTGCCAGCAGCGGAGGGAACGATGAGCAGTTCTTC. This chain uses TRBV11-3 with TRBJ2-1, with D perhaps matching TRBD2 (6 bases). Germline loops: CDR1 SGHNT, CDR2 YENEEA. This CDR3 contains 12 residues. V dropped 5 bases and J dropped 8 bases, with 10 bases sitting between them.

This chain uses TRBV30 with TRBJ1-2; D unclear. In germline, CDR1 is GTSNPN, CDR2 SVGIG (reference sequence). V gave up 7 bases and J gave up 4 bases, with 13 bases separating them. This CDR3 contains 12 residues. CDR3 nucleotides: TGTGCCTTGAAAACTTTATTCTATGGCTACACCTTC. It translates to CALKTLFYGYTF.

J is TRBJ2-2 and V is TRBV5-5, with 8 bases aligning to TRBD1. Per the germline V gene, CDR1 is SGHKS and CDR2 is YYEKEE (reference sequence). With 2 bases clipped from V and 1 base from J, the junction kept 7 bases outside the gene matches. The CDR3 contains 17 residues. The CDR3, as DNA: TGTGCCAGCAGCTTAGGGTGGACAGGGCGGAACACCGGGGAGCTGTTTTTT. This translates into CASSLGWTGRNTGELFF.